This note documents a single T cell receptor (beta chain) sequence. Here immunoSEQ multiplex PCR was the method, and the copy in TCRdb shows in-frame clones only, minus some. The repertoire holds hundreds of thousands of clones, with about 82% as singletons. This entry comes from a study of blood T cell repertoires in COVID-19. Study information: Sites in the United States, Italy and Spain provided acute and convalescent COVID-19 samples.

Two negative PCRs, clearance, or symptom resolution had been documented for recovered Cohort 3 donors. Trimming shortened V by 0 bases and J by 8 bases, and 14 bases separated the two germline ends. Germline CDR1 SGHKS, CDR2 YYEKEE (reference sequence). This CDR3 spans 14 amino acids. The source is a woman aged 45-60 years who had recovered from COVID-19. This chain uses TRBV5-5 with TRBJ1-2; a weak D match, TRBD1 (5 bases). Sequenced material: PBMCs or T cells enriched from blood (not recorded which). CDR3 in DNA: TGTGCCAGCAGCTTGGCCGCAGGGAGGGACGGCTACACCTTC. As protein: CASSLAAGRDGYTF.